Sequencing of this T cell receptor (beta chain) was carried out in a study of Graves' ophthalmopathy and Graves' hyperthyroidism. RNA served as the template for amplifying TCR beta CDR3 regions. HTBI-primed RT-PCR formed the first round, and a multiplex PCR formed the second. TCRdb re-called the multiplex PCR reads through MiXCR, storing one row per CDR3 protein. The sample records about 500,000 distinct CDR3 sequences, approximately 15% being singletons. V shed 3 bases and J 9 bases; nucleotides not matched to a gene: 12. Germline lookup yields CDR1 MGHRA and CDR2 YSYEKL. This CDR3 has 15 residues. The source of the PBMCs was 9.5 to 10 ml of fresh peripheral blood.

The source of this sequence is a woman in her 30s with Graves' ophthalmopathy. Sequencing was done on a sample of blood. This chain uses TRBV4-1 with TRBJ2-7, with 9 bases matching TRBD1. CDR3 sequence (DNA): TGCGCCAGCAGCCACTCCGGGACAGGGCCCCCTGGGCAGTACTTC. Protein: CASSHSGTGPPGQYF.